This T cell receptor (beta chain) was retrieved from a study of vaccination and CD4 T cells after COVID-19. Germline V gives CDR1 KGHSH, CDR2 LQKENI. V was trimmed by 3 bases and J by 4 bases, leaving 15 bases between them. The CDR3 is 15 residues long. As for treatment: approximately nine-day PBMC culture with coronavirus spike peptide pools or control peptides (ViraFEST assay). Each well held a few million PBMCs in IL-2 (around 10 IU/ml) medium with approximately 9.1 ug/ml peptide pools. The Oncomine TCR Beta short-read assay was what sequenced the DNA obtained from cultured CD4+ T cells. Each CDR3 protein is one row after TCRdb ran MiXCR on the PCR reads. The sample carries about 19,000 distinct CDR3 sequences, about 38% recorded once. As to this clonotype: Its antigen is as yet unknown.

The chain has TRBV18 and TRBJ1-2, with a weak D call TRBD1 (5 bases). This TCR derives from a human donor with COVID-19. Input material: cultured CD4+ T cells from blood. CDR3 protein: CASSPQSRGVYGYTF. CDR3 nucleotide sequence: TGTGCCAGCTCACCCCAGTCTAGGGGAGTCTATGGCTACACCTTC.